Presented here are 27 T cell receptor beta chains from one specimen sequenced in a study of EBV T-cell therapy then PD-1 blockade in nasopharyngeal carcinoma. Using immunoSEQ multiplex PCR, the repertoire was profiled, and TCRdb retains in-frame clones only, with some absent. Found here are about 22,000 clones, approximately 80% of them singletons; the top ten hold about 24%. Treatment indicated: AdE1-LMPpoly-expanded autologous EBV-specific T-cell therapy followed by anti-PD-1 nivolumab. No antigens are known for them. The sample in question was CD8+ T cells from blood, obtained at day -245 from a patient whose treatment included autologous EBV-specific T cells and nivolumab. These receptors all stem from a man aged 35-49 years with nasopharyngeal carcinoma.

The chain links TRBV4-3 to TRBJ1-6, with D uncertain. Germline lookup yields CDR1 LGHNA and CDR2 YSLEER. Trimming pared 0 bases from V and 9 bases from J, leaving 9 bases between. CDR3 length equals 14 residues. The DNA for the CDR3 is TGCGCCAGCAGCCAAGATCAGGAGACTTCACCCCTCCACTTT. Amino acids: CASSQDQETSPLHF.

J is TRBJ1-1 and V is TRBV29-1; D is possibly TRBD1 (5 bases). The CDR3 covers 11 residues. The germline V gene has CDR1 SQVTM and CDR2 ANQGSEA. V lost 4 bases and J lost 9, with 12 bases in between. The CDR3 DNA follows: TGCAGCGTTGGGTTTGAGGGACAAGCTTTCTTT. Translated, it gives CSVGFEGQAFF.

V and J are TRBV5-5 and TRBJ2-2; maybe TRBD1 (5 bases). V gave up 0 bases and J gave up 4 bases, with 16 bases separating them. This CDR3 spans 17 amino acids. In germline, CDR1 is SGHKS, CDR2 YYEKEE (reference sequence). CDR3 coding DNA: TGTGCCAGCAGCTTGGCCCGGACAAGTCGCGGCACCGGGGAGCTGTTTTTT. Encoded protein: CASSLARTSRGTGELFF.

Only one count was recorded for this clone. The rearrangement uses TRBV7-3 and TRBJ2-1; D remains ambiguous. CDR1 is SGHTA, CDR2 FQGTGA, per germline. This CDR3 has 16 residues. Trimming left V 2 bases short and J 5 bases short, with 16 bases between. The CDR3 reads CASSLVGPLGNNEQFF. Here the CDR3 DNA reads TGTGCCAGCAGCTTAGTTGGTCCCTTAGGGAACAATGAGCAGTTCTTC.

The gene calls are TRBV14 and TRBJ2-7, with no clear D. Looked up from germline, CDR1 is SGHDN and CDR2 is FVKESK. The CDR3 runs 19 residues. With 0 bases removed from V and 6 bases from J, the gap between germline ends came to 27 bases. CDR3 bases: TGTGCCAGCAGCCAAGATGGATTAGGCCTGGGCAGGAACCTACGCGAGCAGTACTTC. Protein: CASSQDGLGLGRNLREQYF.

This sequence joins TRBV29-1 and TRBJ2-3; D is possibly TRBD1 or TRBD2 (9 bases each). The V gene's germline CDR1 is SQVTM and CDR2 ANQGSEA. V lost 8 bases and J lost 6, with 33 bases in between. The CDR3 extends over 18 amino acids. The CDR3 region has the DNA TGCAGCCCTGTGGGACAGGGTAGGGTAGCGGGGGTCCCCGATACGCAGTATTTT. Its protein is CSPVGQGRVAGVPDTQYF.

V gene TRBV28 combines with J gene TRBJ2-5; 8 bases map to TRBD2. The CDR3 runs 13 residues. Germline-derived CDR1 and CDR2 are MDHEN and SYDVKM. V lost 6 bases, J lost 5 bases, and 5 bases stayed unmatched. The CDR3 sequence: CASSRGGGETQYF. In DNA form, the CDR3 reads TGTGCCAGCAGCCGGGGGGGCGGTGAGACCCAGTACTTC.

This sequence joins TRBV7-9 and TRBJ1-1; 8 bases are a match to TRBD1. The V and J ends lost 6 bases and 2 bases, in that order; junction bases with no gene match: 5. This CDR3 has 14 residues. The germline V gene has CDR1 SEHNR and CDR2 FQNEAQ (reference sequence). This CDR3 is CASRPGQGNTEAFF. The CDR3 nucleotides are TGTGCCAGCAGGCCTGGACAGGGAAACACTGAAGCTTTCTTT.

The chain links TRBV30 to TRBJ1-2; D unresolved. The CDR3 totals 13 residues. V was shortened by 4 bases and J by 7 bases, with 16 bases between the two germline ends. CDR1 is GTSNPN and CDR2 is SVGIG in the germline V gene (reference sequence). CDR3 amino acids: CAWTFRGEPGYTF. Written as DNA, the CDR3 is TGTGCCTGGACCTTTCGGGGTGAGCCTGGCTACACCTTC.

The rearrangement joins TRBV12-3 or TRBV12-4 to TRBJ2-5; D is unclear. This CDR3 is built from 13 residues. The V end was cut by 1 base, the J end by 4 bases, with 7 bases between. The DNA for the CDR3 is TGTGCCAGCAGTTTAGGGGGTCTAGAGACCCAGTACTTC. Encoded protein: CASSLGGLETQYF.

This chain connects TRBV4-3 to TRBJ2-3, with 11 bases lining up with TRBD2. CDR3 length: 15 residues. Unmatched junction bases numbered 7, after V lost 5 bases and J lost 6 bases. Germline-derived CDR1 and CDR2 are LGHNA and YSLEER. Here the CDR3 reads CASSGLAGGRDTQYF. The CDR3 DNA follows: TGCGCCAGCAGCGGCCTAGCGGGGGGAAGGGATACGCAGTATTTT.

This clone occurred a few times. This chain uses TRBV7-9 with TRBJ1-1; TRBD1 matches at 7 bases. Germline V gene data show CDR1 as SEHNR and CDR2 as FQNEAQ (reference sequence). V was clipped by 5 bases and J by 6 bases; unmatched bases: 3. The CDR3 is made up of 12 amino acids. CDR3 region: CASSVGTAEAFF. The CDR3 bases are TGTGCCAGCAGCGTAGGGACAGCTGAAGCTTTCTTT.

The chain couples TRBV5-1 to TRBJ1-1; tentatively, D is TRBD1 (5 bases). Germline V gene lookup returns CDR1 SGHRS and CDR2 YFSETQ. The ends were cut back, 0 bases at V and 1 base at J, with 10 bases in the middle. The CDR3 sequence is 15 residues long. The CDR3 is CASSLEGRANTEAFF. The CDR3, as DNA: TGCGCCAGCAGCTTGGAGGGACGAGCGAACACTGAAGCTTTCTTT.

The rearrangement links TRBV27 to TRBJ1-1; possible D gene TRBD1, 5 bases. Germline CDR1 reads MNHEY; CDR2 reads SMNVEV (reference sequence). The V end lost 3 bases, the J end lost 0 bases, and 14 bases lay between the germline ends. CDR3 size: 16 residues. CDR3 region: CASSLAGHPMNTEAFF. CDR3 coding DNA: TGTGCCAGCAGTTTGGCAGGGCACCCTATGAACACTGAAGCTTTCTTT.

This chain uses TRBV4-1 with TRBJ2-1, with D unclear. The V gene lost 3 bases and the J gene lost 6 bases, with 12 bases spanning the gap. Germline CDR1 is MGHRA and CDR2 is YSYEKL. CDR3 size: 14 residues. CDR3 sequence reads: CASSQTGRGNEQFF. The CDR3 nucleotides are TGCGCCAGCAGCCAGACTGGGCGAGGCAATGAGCAGTTCTTC.

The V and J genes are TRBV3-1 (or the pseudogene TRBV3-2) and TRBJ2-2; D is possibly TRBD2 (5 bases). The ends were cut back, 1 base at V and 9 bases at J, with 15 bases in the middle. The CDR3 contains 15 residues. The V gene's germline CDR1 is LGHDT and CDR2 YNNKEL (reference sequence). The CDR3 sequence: CASSQGSGETWELFF. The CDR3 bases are TGTGCCAGCAGCCAAGGCAGCGGTGAGACCTGGGAGCTGTTTTTT.

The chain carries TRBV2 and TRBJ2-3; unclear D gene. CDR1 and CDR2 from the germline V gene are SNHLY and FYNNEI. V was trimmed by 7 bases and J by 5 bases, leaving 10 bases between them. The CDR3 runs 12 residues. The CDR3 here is CASTGRKDTQYF. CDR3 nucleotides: TGTGCCAGCACCGGACGGAAAGATACGCAGTATTTT.

The CDR3 DNA reads as TGTGCCAGCAGCTTAGCCATGCAACCCCTCCACTTT. It specifies CASSLAMQPLHF. J is TRBJ1-6 and V is TRBV7-9; D not certain. CDR1 SEHNR and CDR2 FQNEAQ come from the germline V gene (reference sequence). This CDR3 is 12 amino acids long. V lost 0 bases and J lost 12, with 6 bases in between.

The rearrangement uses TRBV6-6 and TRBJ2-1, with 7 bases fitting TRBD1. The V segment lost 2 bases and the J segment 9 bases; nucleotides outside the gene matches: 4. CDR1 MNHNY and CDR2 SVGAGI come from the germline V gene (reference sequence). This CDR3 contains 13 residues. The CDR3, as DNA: TGTGCCAGCAGTTACGAACAGGGGACTGAGCAGTTCTTC. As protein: CASSYEQGTEQFF.

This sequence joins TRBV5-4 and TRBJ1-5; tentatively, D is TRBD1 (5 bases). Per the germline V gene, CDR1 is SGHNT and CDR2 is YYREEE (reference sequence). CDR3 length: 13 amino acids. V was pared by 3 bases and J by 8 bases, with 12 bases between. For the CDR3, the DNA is TGTGCCAGCAGCTCGGGGGGGGGAAAGCCCCAGCATTTT. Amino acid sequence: CASSSGGGKPQHF.

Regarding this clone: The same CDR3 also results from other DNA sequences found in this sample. CDR3 loop: CSVAGQSYEQYF. CDR3 nucleotides: TGCAGCGTCGCGGGACAGAGCTACGAGCAGTACTTC. The chain uses TRBV29-1 and TRBJ2-7; D perhaps matches TRBD1 (7 bases). V lost 6 bases to trimming and J lost 3 bases, with 12 bases between them. The CDR3 loop spans 12 amino acids. Germline lookup yields CDR1 SQVTM and CDR2 ANQGSEA.

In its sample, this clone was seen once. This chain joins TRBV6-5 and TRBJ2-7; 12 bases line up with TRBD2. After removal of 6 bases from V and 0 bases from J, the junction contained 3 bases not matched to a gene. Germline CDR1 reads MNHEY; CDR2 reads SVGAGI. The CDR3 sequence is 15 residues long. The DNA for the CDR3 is TGTGCCAGCAGCCAGACTAGCGGGAGCTCCTACGAGCAGTACTTC. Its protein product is CASSQTSGSSYEQYF.

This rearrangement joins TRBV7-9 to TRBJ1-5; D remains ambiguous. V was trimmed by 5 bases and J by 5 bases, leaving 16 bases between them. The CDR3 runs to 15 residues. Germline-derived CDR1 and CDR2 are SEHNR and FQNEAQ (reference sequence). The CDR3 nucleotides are TGTGCCAGCAGCACAACGGAGGCCGGGGATCAGCCCCAGCATTTT. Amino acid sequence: CASSTTEAGDQPQHF.

The chain's CDR3 is CASSQEGREQYF. The CDR3 DNA reads TGTGCCAGCAGCCAAGAGGGTCGCGAGCAGTACTTC. This chain links TRBV3-1 (or the pseudogene TRBV3-2) with TRBJ2-7; no firm D call. V was clipped by 0 bases and J by 6 bases, with 6 bases between them. This CDR3 has 12 amino acids. The germline CDR1 and CDR2 sequences are LGHDT and YNNKEL (reference sequence).

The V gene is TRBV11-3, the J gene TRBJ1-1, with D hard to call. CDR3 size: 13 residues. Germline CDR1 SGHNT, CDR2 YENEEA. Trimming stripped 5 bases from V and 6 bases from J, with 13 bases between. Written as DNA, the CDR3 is TGTGCCAGCAGCCCTCCCCTATCGGCTGAAGCTTTCTTT. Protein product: CASSPPLSAEAFF.

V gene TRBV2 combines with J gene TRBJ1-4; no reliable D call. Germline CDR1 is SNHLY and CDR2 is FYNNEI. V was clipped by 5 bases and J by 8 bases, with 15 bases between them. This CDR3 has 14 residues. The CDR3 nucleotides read TGTGCCAGCAGTATTCGCCGGGCTAGGGAAAAACTGTTTTTT. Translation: CASSIRRAREKLFF.

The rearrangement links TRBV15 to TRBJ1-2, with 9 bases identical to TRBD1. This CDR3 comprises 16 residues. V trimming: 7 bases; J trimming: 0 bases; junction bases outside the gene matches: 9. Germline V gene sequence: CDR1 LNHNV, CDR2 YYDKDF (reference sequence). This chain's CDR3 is CATTRDRAGANYGYTF. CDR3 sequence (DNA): TGTGCCACCACCCGGGACAGGGCCGGAGCTAACTATGGCTACACCTTC.